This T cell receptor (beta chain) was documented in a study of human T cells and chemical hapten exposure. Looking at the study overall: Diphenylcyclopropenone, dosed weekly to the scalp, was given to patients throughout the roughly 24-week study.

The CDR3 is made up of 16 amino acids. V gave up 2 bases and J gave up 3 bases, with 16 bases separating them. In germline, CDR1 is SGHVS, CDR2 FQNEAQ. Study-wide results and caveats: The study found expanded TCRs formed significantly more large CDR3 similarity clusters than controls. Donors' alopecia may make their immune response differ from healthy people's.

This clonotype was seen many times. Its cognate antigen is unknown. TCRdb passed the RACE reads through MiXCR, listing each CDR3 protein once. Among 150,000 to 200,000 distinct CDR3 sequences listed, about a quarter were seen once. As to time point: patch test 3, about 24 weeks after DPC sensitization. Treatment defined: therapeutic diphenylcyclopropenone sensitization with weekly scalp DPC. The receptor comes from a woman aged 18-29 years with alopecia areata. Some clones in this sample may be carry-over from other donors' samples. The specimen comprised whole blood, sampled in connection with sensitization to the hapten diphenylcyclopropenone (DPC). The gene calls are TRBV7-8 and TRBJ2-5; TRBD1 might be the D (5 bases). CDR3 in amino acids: CASSLNVGIREETQYF. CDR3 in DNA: TGTGCCAGCAGCTTAAACGTCGGAATCAGGGAAGAGACCCAGTACTTC.